These 9 T cell receptor beta chains originate from one sample sequenced in a study of naive and memory T cell subsets. The beta constant-region primer was an equimolar mix of two oligonucleotides covering TRBC1 and TRBC2. TCRdb reanalysed the UMI-ligation and nested PCR reads using MiXCR and keeps one entry per CDR3 protein. The sample yields 100,000 or so distinct CDR3 sequences, roughly 7.3% seen once. Source material: central memory CD4+ T cells from blood. These receptor sequences come from a human donor in good health.

This clonotype was recorded at least ten times. The chain combines TRBV12-3 or TRBV12-4 with TRBJ1-5, with 8 bases aligning to TRBD1. The V gene end was trimmed by 5 bases and the J gene end by 3 bases; junction bases not matched to a gene: 6. CDR3 length: 15 amino acids. The CDR3 DNA sequence: TGTGCCAGCAGTCCAGGACAGGGTCCCAATCAGCCCCAGCATTTT. Residues: CASSPGQGPNQPQHF.

The chain uses TRBV7-2 and TRBJ2-7; D is perhaps TRBD1 (6 bases). Germline CDR1 SGHTA, CDR2 FQGNSA. The CDR3 is 14 residues long. Deletions cut 5 bases from V and 6 bases from J, with 17 bases between. The CDR3 loop is CASSTGHRTSEQYF. The DNA of the CDR3 is TGTGCCAGCAGCACGGGACATCGGACATCCGAGCAGTACTTC. The full variable domain, with the rest looked up from reference TRBV7-2 and TRBJ2-7, is GAGVSQSPSNKVTEKGKDVELRCDPISGHTALYWYRQSLGQGLEFLIYFQGNSAPDKSGLPSDRFSAERTGGSVSTLTIQRTQQEDSAVYLCASSTGHRTSEQYFGPGTRLTVT.

This clonotype was recorded at least ten times. This chain uses TRBV5-6 with TRBJ2-1, with D uncertain. V shed 5 bases and J shed 2 bases, with 11 bases lying between them. The germline gives CDR1 SGHDT, CDR2 YYEEEE. The CDR3 consists of 14 residues. The CDR3 DNA is TGTGCCAGCAGGTTGCTAGGAACCTACAATGAGCAGTTCTTC. As protein: CASRLLGTYNEQFF. Supplemented by reference TRBV5-6 and TRBJ2-1, the full variable domain reads DAGVTQSPTHLIKTRGQQVTLRCSPKSGHDTVSWYQQALGQGPQFIFQYYEEEERQRGNFPDRFSGHQFPNYSSELNVNALLLGDSALYLCASRLLGTYNEQFFGPGTRLTVL.

This clonotype was observed at least ten times. The chain links TRBV4-3 to TRBJ1-6, with TRBD1 identical over 9 bases. Germline values: CDR1 LGHNA, CDR2 YSLEER. Trimming removed 4 bases from V and 8 bases from J; junction bases left unmatched: 3. The CDR3 totals 14 residues. CDR3 loop: CASSLQGADSPLHF. CDR3 DNA sequence: TGCGCCAGCAGCCTACAGGGGGCGGATTCACCCCTCCACTTT.

The rearrangement uses TRBV7-8 and TRBJ2-7; tentative D call: TRBD2 (6 bases). Germline V gene data show CDR1 as SGHVS and CDR2 as FQNEAQ. V dropped 5 bases and J dropped 7 bases, with 15 bases sitting between them. The CDR3 spans 13 residues. CDR3 in amino acids: CASSRKEGQEQYF. As DNA, the CDR3 is TGTGCCAGCAGCCGAAAGGAGGGTCAAGAGCAGTACTTC.

The chain has TRBV4-2 and TRBJ1-4; D is unresolved. V gave up 0 bases and J gave up 13 bases, with 18 bases separating them. Germline V CDR1 and CDR2: LGHNA, YNFKEQ. CDR3 length: 15 residues. CDR3 in DNA: TGTGCCAGCAGCCAAGATACTGGTTTTGATTTTACACTGTTTTTT. Translating gives CASSQDTGFDFTLFF.

This clonotype was counted only a few times. This CDR3 reads CASSLLRDTQYF. In nucleotides, the CDR3 is TGTGCCAGCAGCTTACTAAGGGATACGCAGTATTTT. The J gene is TRBJ2-3, the V gene TRBV7-2; D remains ambiguous. V was pared by 2 bases and J by 6 bases, with 6 bases between. This CDR3 region has 12 residues. Germline CDR1 and CDR2: SGHTA and FQGNSA.

This clonotype was counted between two and nine times. Here the CDR3 DNA reads TGTGCCAGCAGCCCCAGGACTGGATCTTTGGAGCAGTTCTTC. Encoded protein: CASSPRTGSLEQFF. The rearrangement links TRBV7-2 to TRBJ2-1; D is possibly TRBD2 (5 bases). The CDR3 consists of 14 residues. The ends were cut back, 5 bases at V and 10 bases at J, with 18 bases in the middle. Germline CDR1 and CDR2: SGHTA and FQGNSA. Together with reference TRBV7-2 and TRBJ2-1, the CDR3 gives the full variable domain: GAGVSQSPSNKVTEKGKDVELRCDPISGHTALYWYRQSLGQGLEFLIYFQGNSAPDKSGLPSDRFSAERTGGSVSTLTIQRTQQEDSAVYLCASSPRTGSLEQFFGPGTRLTVL.

The V and J genes are TRBV7-2 and TRBJ1-5; D perhaps matches TRBD1 (5 bases). Per germline, CDR1 SGHTA and CDR2 FQGNSA. The CDR3 is 16 amino acids. V was cut by 4 bases and J by 1 base, with 14 bases left in between. CDR3 loop: CASSSALWGSNQPQHF. The CDR3 nucleotides read TGTGCCAGCAGCTCAGCCCTCTGGGGGAGCAATCAGCCCCAGCATTTT.